The T cell receptor (beta chain) under discussion was sequenced for a study of blood T cell repertoires in COVID-19. Across the whole study: PBMCs, B-cell-depleted T cells, or T cells were the source of the cDNA or gDNA that made up the material.

Per the original methods: Researchers report that nucleated cell counts were estimated from reference gene primer amplification. The repertoire was sequenced with immunoSEQ multiplex PCR; TCRdb's copy has only in-frame clones and lacks some. The DNA gave D and trimming, while V, J and clone size come from that table. The sample includes fewer than 15,000 clones, 85% to 90% seen only once; the top ten take about 20%. Germline assignment: CDR1 SGHDT and CDR2 YYEEEE. The CDR3 loop spans 13 amino acids. Trimming shortened V by 0 bases and J by 6 bases, and 9 bases separated the two germline ends. Sample: peripheral blood. This TCR derives from a human donor with active COVID-19. The donor label of this sample is uncertain. The rearrangement links TRBV5-6 to TRBJ1-1, with D hard to call. The CDR3 is CASSLAGRPEAFF. CDR3 nucleotides: TGTGCCAGCAGCTTGGCGGGGAGGCCTGAAGCTTTCTTT.